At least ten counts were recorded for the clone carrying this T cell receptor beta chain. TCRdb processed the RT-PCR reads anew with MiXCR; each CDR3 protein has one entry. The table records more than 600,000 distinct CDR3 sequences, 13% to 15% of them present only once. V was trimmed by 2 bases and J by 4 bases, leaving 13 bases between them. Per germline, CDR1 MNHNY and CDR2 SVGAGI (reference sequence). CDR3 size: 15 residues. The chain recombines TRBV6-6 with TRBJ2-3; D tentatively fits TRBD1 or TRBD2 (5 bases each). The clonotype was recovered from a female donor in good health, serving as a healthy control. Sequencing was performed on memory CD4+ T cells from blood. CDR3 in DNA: TGTGCCAGCAGTTACCGGGGCCCCTCCTCAGATACGCAGTATTTT. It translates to CASSYRGPSSDTQYF.